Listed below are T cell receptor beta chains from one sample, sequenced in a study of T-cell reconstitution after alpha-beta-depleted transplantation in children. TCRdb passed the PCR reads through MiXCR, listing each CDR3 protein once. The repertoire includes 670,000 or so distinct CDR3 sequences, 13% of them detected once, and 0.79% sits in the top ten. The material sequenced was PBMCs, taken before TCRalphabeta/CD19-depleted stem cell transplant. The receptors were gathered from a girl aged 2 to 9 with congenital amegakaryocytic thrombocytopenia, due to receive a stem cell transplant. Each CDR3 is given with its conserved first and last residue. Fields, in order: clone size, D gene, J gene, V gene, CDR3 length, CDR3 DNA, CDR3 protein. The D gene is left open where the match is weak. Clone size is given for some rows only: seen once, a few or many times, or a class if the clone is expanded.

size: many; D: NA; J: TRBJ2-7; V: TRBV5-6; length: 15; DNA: TGTGCCAGCAGCTTATGGGGGCACGGGTCCTACGAGCAGTACTTC; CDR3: CASSLWGHGSYEQYF
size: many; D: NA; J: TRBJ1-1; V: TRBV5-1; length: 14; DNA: TGCGCCAGCAGCTTGGCTTCCGGGAACACTGAAGCTTTCTTT; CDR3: CASSLASGNTEAFF
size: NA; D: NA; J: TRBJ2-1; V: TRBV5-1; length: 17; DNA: TGCGCCAGCAGCACGAGACAGGTCGAGGGGGTCTACAATGAGCAGTTCTTC; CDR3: CASSTRQVEGVYNEQFF
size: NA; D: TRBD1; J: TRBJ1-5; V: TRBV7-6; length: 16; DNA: TGTGCCAGCAGCTCCGGGACAGGGCTTGTTAATCAGCCCCAGCATTTT; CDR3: CASSSGTGLVNQPQHF
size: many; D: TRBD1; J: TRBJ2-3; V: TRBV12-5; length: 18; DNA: TGTGCTAGTGGTTTGATCTCCTCGTACAGGGGGCTCACAGATACGCAGTATTTT; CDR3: CASGLISSYRGLTDTQYF
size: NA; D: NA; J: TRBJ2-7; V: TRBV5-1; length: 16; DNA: TGCGCCAGCAGCTTGGCCCTGGGGCAAGCACTATACGAGCAGTACTTC; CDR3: CASSLALGQALYEQYF
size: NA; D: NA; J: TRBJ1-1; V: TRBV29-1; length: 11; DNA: TGCAGCGTTGAAGCCCGCAGGGGTGCTTTCTTT; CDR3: CSVEARRGAFF
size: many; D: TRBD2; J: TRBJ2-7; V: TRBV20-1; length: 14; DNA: TGCAGTGCTAGGGGCCTAGCGGGATCCTACGAGCAGTACTTC; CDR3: CSARGLAGSYEQYF
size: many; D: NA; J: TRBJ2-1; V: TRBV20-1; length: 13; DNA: TGCAGTGCTGTCTTTAGCTCCTACAATGAGCAGTTCTTC; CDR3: CSAVFSSYNEQFF
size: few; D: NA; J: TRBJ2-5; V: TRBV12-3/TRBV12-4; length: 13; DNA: TGTGCCAGCACCTCGGGCAGGGTAGAGACCCAGTACTTC; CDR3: CASTSGRVETQYF
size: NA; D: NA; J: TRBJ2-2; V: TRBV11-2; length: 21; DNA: TGTGCCAGCATCGACTCGCCCAATCACGGATACGACCCATCGAACACCGGGGAGCTGTTTTTT; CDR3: CASIDSPNHGYDPSNTGELFF
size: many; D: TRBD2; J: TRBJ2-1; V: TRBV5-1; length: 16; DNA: TGCGCCAGCAGCCCGCCGACTAGCGGGACCTACAATGAGCAGTTCTTC; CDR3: CASSPPTSGTYNEQFF
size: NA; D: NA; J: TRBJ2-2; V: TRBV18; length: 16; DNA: TGTGCCAGCTCACCGACTCGGGACGGCAACACCGGGGAGCTGTTTTTT; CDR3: CASSPTRDGNTGELFF
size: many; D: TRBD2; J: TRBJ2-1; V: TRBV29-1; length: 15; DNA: TGCAGCGTTGGCCTAGCGGGTTACTCCTACAATGAGCAGTTCTTC; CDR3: CSVGLAGYSYNEQFF
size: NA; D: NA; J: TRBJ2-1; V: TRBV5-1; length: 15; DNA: TGCGCCAGCAGCTTGGGTGACAACCCCTACAATGAGCAGTTCTTC; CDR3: CASSLGDNPYNEQFF
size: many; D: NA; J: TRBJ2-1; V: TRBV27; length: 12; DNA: TGTGCCAGCACGGATCGTTACAATGAGCAGTTCTTC; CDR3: CASTDRYNEQFF
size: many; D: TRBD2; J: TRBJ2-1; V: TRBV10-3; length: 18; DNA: TGTGCCATCAGTGAGTGGACTAGCGGGAGGCCCGGCAACAATGAGCAGTTCTTC; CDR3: CAISEWTSGRPGNNEQFF
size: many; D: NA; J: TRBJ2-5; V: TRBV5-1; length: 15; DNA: TGCGCCAGCAGCTCCCTAGACCGGGGGCAAGAGACCCAGTACTTC; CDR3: CASSSLDRGQETQYF
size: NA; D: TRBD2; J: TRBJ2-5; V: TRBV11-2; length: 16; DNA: TGTGCCAGCAGCTTAATCCCCGACTTCGGGGGGGGGACCCAGTACTTC; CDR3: CASSLIPDFGGGTQYF
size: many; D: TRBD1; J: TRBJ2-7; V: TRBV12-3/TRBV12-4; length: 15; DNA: TGTGCCAGCAGTCCCCGACAGGGTTACTCCTACGAGCAGTACTTC; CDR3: CASSPRQGYSYEQYF
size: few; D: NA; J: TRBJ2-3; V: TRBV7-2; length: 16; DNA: TGTGCCAGCAGCTGGGGTGGGGGAGTGGTCACAGATACGCAGTATTTT; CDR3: CASSWGGGVVTDTQYF
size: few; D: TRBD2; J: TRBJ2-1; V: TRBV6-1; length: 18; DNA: TGTGCCAGCAGACCGGCCAAGGGTACTAGCGGGGATTACAATGAGCAGTTCTTC; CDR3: CASRPAKGTSGDYNEQFF
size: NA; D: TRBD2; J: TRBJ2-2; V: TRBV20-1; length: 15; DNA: TGCAGTGCTAGATTCGGGGGGACGGGGACCGGGGAGCTGTTTTTT; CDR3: CSARFGGTGTGELFF
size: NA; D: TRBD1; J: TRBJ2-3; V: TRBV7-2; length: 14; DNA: TGTGCCAGCAGCCCGGGACAGGCGCCAGATACGCAGTATTTT; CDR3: CASSPGQAPDTQYF
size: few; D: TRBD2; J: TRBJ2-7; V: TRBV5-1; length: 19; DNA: TGCGCCAGCAGCTTAGCAGGCAACGCCATACCGGGACTAGGGTACGAGCAGTACTTC; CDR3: CASSLAGNAIPGLGYEQYF
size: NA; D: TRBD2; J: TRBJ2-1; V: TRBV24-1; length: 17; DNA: TGTGCCACCAGTGGCCCTAGTCGGGGAGGGCCGGGGAATGAGCAGTTCTTC; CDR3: CATSGPSRGGPGNEQFF
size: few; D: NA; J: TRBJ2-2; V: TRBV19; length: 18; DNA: TGTGCCAGTAGTATAGTCGTGTCTAGCGACGCGAACACCGGGGAGCTGTTTTTT; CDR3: CASSIVVSSDANTGELFF
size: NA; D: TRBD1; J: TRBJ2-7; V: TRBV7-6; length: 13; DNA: TGTGCCAGCAGCTACGGACAGGGGAACGAGCAGTACTTC; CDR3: CASSYGQGNEQYF
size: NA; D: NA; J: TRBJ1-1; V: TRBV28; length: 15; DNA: TGTGCCAGCAGTATCCTCAGGAATGGGGGGACTGAAGCTTTCTTT; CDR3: CASSILRNGGTEAFF
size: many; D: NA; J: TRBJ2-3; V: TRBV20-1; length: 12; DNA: TGCAGTGCTAAGACCTGGGCAGATACGCAGTATTTT; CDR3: CSAKTWADTQYF
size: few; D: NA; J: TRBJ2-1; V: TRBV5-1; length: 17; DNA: TGCGCCAGCAGCCACACCCGAGGAGACTTATCCTACAATGAGCAGTTCTTC; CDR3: CASSHTRGDLSYNEQFF
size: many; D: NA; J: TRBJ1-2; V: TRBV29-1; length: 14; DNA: TGCAGCGTTGAAGCGGGGACAACAAACTATGGCTACACCTTC; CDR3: CSVEAGTTNYGYTF
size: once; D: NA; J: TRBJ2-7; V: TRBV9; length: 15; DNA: TGTGCCAGCAGCGTAGATCCGTTAGGAGGCAACGAGCAGTACTTC; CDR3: CASSVDPLGGNEQYF
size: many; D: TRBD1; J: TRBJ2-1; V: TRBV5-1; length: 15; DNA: TGCGCCAGCAGCCAACAGGGGAGCTCCTACAATGAGCAGTTCTTC; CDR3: CASSQQGSSYNEQFF
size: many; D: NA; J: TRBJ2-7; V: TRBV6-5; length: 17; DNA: TGTGCCAGCAGTTACTCGATAGTTGCGGGGAGCTCCTACGAGCAGTACTTC; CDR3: CASSYSIVAGSSYEQYF
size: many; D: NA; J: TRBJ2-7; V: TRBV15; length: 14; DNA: TGTGCCACCAGCAGATTCTTTACCTCCTACGAGCAGTACTTC; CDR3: CATSRFFTSYEQYF
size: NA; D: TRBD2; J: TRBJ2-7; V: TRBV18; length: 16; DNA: TGTGCCAGCTCACCCTCGGGACTAGCGGGATCCTCCGAGCAGTACTTC; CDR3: CASSPSGLAGSSEQYF
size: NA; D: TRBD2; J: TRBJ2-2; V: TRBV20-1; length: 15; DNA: TGCAGTGCTAGAGTACTAGCGGGAGTCACCGGGGAGCTGTTTTTT; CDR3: CSARVLAGVTGELFF
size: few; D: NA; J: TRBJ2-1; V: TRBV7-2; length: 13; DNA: TGTGCCAGCAGGAAGGGCTGGCCAAATGAGCAGTTCTTC; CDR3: CASRKGWPNEQFF
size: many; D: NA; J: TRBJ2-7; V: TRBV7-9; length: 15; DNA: TGTGCCAGCAGCTCCACGTCAGGGGCGGCCTTGGGGCAGTACTTC; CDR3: CASSSTSGAALGQYF
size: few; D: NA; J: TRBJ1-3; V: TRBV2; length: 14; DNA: TGTGCCAGCAGGCCCGGCAGGGACGGAAACACCATATATTTT; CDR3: CASRPGRDGNTIYF
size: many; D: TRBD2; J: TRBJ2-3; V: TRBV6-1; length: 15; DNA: TGTGCCAGCAGTGGACTAGCGGGTGGCACAGATACGCAGTATTTT; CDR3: CASSGLAGGTDTQYF
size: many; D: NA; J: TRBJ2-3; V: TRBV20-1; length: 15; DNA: TGCAGTGCTGGTCACCTCCAGGGACCCAAGGGTACGCAGTATTTT; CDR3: CSAGHLQGPKGTQYF
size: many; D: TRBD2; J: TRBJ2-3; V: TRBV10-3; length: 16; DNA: TGTGCCATCAGCGACAATCTAGCGGGAGGCTCGGGTACGCAGTATTTT; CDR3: CAISDNLAGGSGTQYF
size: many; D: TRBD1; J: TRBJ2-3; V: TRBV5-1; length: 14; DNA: TGCGCCAGCAGCCCGGAGGTTCTACAGGGGACGCAGTATTTT; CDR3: CASSPEVLQGTQYF
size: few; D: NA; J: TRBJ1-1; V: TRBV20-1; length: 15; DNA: TGCAGTTTCGTTCTAGGGGATCCCGAGAACACTGAAGCTTTCTTT; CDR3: CSFVLGDPENTEAFF
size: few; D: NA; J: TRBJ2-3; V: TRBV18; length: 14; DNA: TGTGCCAGCTCCGAGGGACACGGGGCAGATACGCAGTATTTT; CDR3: CASSEGHGADTQYF
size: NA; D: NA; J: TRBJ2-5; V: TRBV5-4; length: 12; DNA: TGTGCCAGCAGCCGGGACCCAGAGACCCAGTACTTC; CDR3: CASSRDPETQYF
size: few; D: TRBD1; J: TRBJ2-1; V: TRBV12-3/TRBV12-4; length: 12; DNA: TGTGCCAGCAGCCGGACAGGCAATGAGCAGTTCTTC; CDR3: CASSRTGNEQFF